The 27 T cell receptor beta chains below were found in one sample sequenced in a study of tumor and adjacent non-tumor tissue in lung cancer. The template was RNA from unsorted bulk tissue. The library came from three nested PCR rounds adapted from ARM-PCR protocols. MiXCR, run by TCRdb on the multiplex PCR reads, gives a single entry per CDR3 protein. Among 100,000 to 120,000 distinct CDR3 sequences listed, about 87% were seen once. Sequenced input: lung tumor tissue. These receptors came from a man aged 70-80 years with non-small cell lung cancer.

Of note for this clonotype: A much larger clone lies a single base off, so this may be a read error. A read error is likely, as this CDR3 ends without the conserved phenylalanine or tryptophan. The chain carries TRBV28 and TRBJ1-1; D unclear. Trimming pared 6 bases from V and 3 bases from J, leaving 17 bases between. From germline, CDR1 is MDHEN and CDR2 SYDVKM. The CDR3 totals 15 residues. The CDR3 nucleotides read TGTGCCAGCAGGGGAATGGGTCTCCGTTACACTGAAGCTTTCGTT. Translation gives CASRGMGLRYTEAFV.

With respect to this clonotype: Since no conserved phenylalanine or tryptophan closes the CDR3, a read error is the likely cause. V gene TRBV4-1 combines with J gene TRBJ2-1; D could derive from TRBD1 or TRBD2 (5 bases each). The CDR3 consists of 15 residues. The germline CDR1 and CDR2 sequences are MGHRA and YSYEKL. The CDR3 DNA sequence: TGCACCAGCAGCCTAGGGAGTTCAGGGCGGAATGAGCAGTTCTCC. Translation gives CTSSLGSSGRNEQFS.

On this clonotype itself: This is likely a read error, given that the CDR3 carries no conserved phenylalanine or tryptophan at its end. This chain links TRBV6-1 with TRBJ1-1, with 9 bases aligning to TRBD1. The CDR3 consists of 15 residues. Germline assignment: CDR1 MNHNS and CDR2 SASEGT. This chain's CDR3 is CDSTQWGQGRFEAFV. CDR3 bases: TGTGACAGCACCCAATGGGGACAGGGTCGTTTTGAAGCTTTCGTT.

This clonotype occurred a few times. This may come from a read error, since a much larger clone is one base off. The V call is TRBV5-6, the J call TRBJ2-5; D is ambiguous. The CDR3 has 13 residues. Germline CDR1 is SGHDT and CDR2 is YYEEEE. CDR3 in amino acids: CTSSPDFQETQYF. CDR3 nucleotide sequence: TGTACCAGCAGCCCAGACTTCCAAGAGACCCAGTACTTC.

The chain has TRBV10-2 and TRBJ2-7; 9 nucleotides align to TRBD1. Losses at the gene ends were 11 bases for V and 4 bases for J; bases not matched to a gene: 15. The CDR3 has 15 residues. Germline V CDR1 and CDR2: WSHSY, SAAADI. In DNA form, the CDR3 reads TGCGCCGGCTGGGTCGGGACAGGGCAAGAATACGAGCAGTACTTC. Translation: CAGWVGTGQEYEQYF.

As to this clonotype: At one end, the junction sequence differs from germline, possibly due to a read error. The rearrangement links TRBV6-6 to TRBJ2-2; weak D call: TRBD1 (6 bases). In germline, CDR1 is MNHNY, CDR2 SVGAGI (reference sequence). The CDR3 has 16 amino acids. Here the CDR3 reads CASSYRGGRATVKLFF. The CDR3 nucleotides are TGCGCCAGCAGTTACCGAGGGGGACGGGCCACCGTGAAGCTGTTTTTT.

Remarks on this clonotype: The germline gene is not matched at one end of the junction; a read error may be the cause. CDR3 DNA sequence: TGTGGCATCGGTGAAGGTAGGGCGGGCCCCCTCAATGAGCAGTTCTTC. Translated: CGIGEGRAGPLNEQFF. The V gene is TRBV10-3, the J gene TRBJ2-1; D might be TRBD2 (5 bases). The CDR3 has 16 residues. Germline assignment: CDR1 ENHRY and CDR2 SYGVKD.

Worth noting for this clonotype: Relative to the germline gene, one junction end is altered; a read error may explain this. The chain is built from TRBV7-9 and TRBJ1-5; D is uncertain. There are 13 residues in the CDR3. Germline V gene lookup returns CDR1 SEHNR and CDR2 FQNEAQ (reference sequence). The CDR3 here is CAGSYESNQSQHF. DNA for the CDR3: TGTGCCGGCAGCTATGAGAGCAATCAGTCCCAGCATTTT.

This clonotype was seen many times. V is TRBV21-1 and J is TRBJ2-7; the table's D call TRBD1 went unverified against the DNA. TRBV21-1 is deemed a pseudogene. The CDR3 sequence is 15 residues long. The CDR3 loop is CASSLRTGESYEQYF. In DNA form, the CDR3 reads TGTGCCAGCAGCCTCCGGACAGGGGAATCGTACGAGCAGTACTTC.

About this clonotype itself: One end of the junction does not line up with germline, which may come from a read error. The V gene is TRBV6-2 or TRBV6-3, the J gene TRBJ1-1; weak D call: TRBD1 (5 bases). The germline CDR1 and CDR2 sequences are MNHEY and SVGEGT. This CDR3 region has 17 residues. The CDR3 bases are TGTGCCGGCAGTTCCGGATTAGGGGAGCGCGAGAACACTGAAGCTTTCTTT. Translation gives CAGSSGLGERENTEAFF.

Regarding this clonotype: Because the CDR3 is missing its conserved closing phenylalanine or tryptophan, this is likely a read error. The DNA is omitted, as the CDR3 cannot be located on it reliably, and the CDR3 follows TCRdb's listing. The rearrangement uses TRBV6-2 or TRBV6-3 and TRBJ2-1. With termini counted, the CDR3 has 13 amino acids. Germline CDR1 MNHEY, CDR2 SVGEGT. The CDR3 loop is CASNRCGYNERFV.

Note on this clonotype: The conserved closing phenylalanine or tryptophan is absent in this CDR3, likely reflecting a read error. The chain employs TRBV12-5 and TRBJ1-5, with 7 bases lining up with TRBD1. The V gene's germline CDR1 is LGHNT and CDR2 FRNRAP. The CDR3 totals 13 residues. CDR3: CASAQDRNQSQHY. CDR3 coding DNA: TGTGCTAGTGCCCAGGACAGGAATCAGTCCCAGCATTAT.

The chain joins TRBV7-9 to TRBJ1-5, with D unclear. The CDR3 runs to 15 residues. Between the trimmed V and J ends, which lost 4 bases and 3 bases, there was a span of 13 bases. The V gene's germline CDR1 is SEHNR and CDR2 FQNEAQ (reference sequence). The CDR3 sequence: CASSSNEQYNQPQHF. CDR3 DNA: TGTGCCAGCAGCTCAAATGAACAGTACAATCAGCCCCAGCATTTT.

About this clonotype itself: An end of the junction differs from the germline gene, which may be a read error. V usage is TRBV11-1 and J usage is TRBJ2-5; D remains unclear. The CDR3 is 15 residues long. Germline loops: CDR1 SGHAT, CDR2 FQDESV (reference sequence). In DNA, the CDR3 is TGTGCCTACAGACTCGGTAGGGCTAATCAAGAGACCCAGCACTTC. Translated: CAYRLGRANQETQHF.

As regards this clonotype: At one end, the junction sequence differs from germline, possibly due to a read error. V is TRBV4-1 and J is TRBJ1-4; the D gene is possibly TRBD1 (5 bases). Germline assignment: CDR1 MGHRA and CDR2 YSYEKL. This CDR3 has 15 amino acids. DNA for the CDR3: TGCGCCAGCAGACAGGACAAAACAACTAATGAAGAACTGTTTTTT. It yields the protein CASRQDKTTNEELFF.

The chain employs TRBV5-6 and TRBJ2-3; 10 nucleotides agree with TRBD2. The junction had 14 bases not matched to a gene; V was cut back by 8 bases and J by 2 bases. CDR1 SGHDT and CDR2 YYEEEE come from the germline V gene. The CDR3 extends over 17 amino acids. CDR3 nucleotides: TGTGCCAGGTGCCGGGGGGATAGCGGGAGGCCCACAGATACGCAGTATTTT. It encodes CARCRGDSGRPTDTQYF.

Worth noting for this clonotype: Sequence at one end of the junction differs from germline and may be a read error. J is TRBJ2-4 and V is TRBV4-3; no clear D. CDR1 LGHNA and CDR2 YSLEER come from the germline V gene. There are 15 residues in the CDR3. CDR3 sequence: CISSPKTGFKNIQYF. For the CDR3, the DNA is TGCATCAGCAGCCCAAAGACGGGTTTCAAAAACATTCAGTATTTC.

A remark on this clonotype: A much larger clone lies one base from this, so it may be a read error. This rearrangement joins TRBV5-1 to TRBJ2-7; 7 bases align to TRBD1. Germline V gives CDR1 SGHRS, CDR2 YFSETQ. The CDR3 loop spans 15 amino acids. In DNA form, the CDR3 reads TGCGCCAGCAGCTTGGTGGGGACAGACTCCTACCAGCAGTACTTC. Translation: CASSLVGTDSYQQYF.

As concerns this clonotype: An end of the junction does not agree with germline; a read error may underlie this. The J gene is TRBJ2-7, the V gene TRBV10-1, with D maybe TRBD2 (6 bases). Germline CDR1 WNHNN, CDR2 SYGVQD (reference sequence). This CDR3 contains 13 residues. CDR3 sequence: CASSESGVYERYF. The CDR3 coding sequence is TGCGCTAGCAGTGAGTCGGGGGTCTACGAGCGGTATTTC.

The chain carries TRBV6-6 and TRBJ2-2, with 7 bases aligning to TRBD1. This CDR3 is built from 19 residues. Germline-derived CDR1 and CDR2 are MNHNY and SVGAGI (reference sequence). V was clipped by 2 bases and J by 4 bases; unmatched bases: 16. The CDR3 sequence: CASSYPNFDWTGPTGELFF. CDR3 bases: TGTGCCAGCAGTTACCCAAACTTCGATTGGACAGGACCCACCGGGGAGCTGTTTTTT.

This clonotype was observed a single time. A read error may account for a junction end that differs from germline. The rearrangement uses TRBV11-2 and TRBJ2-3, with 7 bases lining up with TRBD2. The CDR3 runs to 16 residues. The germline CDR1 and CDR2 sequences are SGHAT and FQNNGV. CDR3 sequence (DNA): TGTGCCAGCAGCTTCGGGGGGTTAGCACTAACAAATACGCAATATTTT. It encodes CASSFGGLALTNTQYF. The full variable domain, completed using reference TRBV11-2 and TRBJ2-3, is EAGVAQSPRYKIIEKRQSVAFWCNPISGHATLYWYQQILGQGPKLLIQFQNNGVVDDSQLPKDRFSAERLKGVDSTLKIQPAKLEDSAVYLCASSFGGLALTNTQYFGPGTRLTVL.

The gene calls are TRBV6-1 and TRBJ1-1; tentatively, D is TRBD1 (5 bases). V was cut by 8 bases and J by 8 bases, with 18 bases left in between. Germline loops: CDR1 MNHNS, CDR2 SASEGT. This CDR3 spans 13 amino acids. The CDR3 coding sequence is TGTGCCAGCGTAATTGACGGGACCTCGGAAGCTTTCTTT. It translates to CASVIDGTSEAFF.

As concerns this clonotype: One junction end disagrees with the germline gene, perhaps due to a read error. In nucleotides, the CDR3 is TGTGCCAGCAGTTCCGGGACAGGGGGTTTGGTATATGAAAAACTATTTTTT. It is translated as CASSSGTGGLVYEKLFF. The chain links TRBV12-3 or TRBV12-4 to TRBJ1-4; TRBD1 aligns across 11 bases. The CDR3 runs 17 residues.

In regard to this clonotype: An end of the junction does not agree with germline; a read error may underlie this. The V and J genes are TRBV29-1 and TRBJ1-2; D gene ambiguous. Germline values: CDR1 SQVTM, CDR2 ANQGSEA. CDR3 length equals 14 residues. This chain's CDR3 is CSAERWKANYSYTF. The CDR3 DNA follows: TGCAGCGCCGAGAGATGGAAGGCTAACTATAGCTATACCTTC.

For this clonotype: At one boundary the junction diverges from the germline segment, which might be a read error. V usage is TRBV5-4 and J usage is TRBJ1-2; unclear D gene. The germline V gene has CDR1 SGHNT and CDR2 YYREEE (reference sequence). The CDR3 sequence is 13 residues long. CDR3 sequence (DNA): TGTGCCACTAGCTTGGTCAGTAGCTATGGCTATACCTTC. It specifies CATSLVSSYGYTF.

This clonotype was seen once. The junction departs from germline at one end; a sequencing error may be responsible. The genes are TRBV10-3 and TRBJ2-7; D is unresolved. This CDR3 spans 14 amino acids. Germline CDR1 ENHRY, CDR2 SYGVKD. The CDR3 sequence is CAISGVGNPYEQCF. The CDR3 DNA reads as TGTGCTATCAGTGGTGTAGGGAACCCCTACGAGCAGTGCTTC.

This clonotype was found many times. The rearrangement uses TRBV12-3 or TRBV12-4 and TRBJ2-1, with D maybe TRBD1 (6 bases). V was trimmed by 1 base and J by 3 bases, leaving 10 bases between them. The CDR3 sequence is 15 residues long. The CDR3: CASSLVGGIYNEQFF. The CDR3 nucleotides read TGTGCCAGCAGTTTAGTAGGGGGTATCTACAATGAGCAGTTCTTC.